Below are 15 T cell receptor beta chains sequenced from a single sample in a study of OX40 agonist ivuxolimab in advanced cancers. The assay was immunoSEQ multiplex PCR, and TCRdb's table has in-frame clones only and misses some. The sample comprises tens of thousands of clones, about 82% of which are singletons, and approximately 10% rests with the top ten. The starting material was CD4+ or CD8+ T cells sorted from blood, obtained in a trial of the OX40 agonist ivuxolimab. These receptors were collected from an adult with an advanced solid tumor such as melanoma, head and neck, liver or kidney cancer.

This chain joins TRBV4-2 and TRBJ1-4; 7 bases align to TRBD1. Germline V gene lookup returns CDR1 LGHNA and CDR2 YNFKEQ. Losses at the gene ends were 4 bases for V and 8 bases for J; bases not matched to a gene: 13. The CDR3 covers 16 residues. CDR3 in amino acids: CASSPLPTGLEEKLFF. CDR3 bases: TGTGCCAGCAGCCCCCTACCGACAGGGCTCGAGGAAAAACTGTTTTTT.

V is TRBV7-2 and J is TRBJ2-3; no definite D call. V lost 2 bases, J lost 2 bases, and 11 bases lay in between. Germline V CDR1 and CDR2: SGHTA, FQGNSA. The length of the CDR3 is 15 residues. This CDR3 is CASSLKWSNTDTQYF. The CDR3 DNA follows: TGTGCCAGCAGCTTAAAGTGGTCGAACACAGATACGCAGTATTTT. Full variable domain (outside the CDR3, taken from reference TRBV7-2 and TRBJ2-3): GAGVSQSPSNKVTEKGKDVELRCDPISGHTALYWYRQSLGQGLEFLIYFQGNSAPDKSGLPSDRFSAERTGGSVSTLTIQRTQQEDSAVYLCASSLKWSNTDTQYFGPGTRLTVL.

This chain joins TRBV7-9 and TRBJ1-2; TRBD1 matches 7 bases. From germline, CDR1 is SEHNR and CDR2 FQNEAQ (reference sequence). V was pared by 5 bases and J by 3 bases, with 3 bases of the junction left unmatched. The CDR3 spans 13 residues. The CDR3: CASSQGGDYGYTF. The CDR3 nucleotides read TGTGCCAGCAGCCAGGGGGGGGACTATGGCTACACCTTC. Using reference TRBV7-9 and TRBJ1-2 for the parts outside the CDR3, the full variable domain is DTGVSQNPRHKITKRGQNVTFRCDPISEHNRLYWYRQTLGQGPEFLTYFQNEAQLEKSRLLSDRFSAERPKGSFSTLEIQRTEQGDSAMYLCASSQGGDYGYTFGSGTRLTVV.

The chain joins TRBV12-5 to TRBJ2-3, with 12 bases matching TRBD2. The CDR3 length is 15 residues. Germline CDR1 reads LGHNT; CDR2 reads FRNRAP. V lost 6 bases and J lost 7; bases outside the gene matches: 8. CDR3 region: CASGPGLAGLNTQYF. The CDR3 nucleotides are TGTGCTAGTGGCCCAGGACTAGCGGGATTGAATACGCAGTATTTT.

This rearrangement joins TRBV10-3 to TRBJ1-2; 11 bases line up with TRBD1. Germline CDR1 is ENHRY and CDR2 is SYGVKD. V dropped 3 bases and J dropped 4; count of bases not matched to a gene: 4. The CDR3 contains 15 residues. CDR3 DNA sequence: TGTGCCATCAGTGATGGACAGGGGGCCTTCTATGGCTACACCTTC. Translation: CAISDGQGAFYGYTF.

This chain connects TRBV4-1 to TRBJ2-5; TRBD1 matches 8 bases. Losses at the gene ends were 2 bases for V and 1 base for J; bases not matched to a gene: 3. Germline V lookup: CDR1 MGHRA, CDR2 YSYEKL. CDR3 length: 15 amino acids. The CDR3: CASSQIQGGQETQYF. Here the CDR3 DNA reads TGCGCCAGCAGCCAAATACAGGGGGGCCAAGAGACCCAGTACTTC.

The genes are TRBV28 and TRBJ2-7; 7 nucleotides align to TRBD2. Unmatched junction bases numbered 3, after V lost 8 bases and J lost 2 bases. CDR3 size: 12 residues. The germline V gene encodes CDR1 MDHEN and CDR2 SYDVKM. In DNA form, the CDR3 reads TGTGCCAGCGGGGGGGGTGCCTACGAGCAGTACTTC. It codes for CASGGGAYEQYF.

The chain combines TRBV27 with TRBJ2-5; maybe TRBD2 (5 bases). This CDR3 contains 13 residues. V was trimmed by 6 bases and J by 2 bases, leaving 10 bases between them. Germline V gene data show CDR1 as MNHEY and CDR2 as SMNVEV (reference sequence). CDR3 protein: CASSPRRQETQYF. As DNA, the CDR3 is TGTGCCAGCAGCCCAAGGAGGCAAGAGACCCAGTACTTC.

CDR3 sequence (DNA): TGTGCCAGCAGCCGACTTGGCGGGAGGGACTACGAGCAGTACTTC. It translates to CASSRLGGRDYEQYF. The J gene is TRBJ2-7, the V gene TRBV5-4; the match to TRBD2 covers 9 bases. Unmatched junction bases numbered 8, after V lost 4 bases and J lost 3 bases. In germline, CDR1 is SGHNT, CDR2 YYREEE (reference sequence). The CDR3 consists of 15 residues.

This clone showed up just once. The gene calls are TRBV7-3 and TRBJ2-1; D is possibly TRBD1 (6 bases). Trimming stripped 6 bases from V and 10 bases from J, with 13 bases between. This CDR3 comprises 12 residues. In germline, CDR1 is SGHTA, CDR2 FQGTGA. Here the CDR3 reads CASSQTQGEQFF. The DNA for the CDR3 is TGTGCCAGCAGTCAAACTCAGGGGGAGCAGTTCTTC. Based on the CDR3 plus reference TRBV7-3 and TRBJ2-1, the full variable domain is GAGVSQTPSNKVTEKGKYVELRCDPISGHTALYWYRQSLGQGPEFLIYFQGTGAADDSGLPNDRFFAVRPEGSVSTLKIQRTERGDSAVYLCASSQTQGEQFFGPGTRLTVL.

In DNA, the CDR3 is TGTGCCAGCAGCCGGGACAGGGAAAGCTATGGCTACACCTTC. This encodes CASSRDRESYGYTF. The gene calls are TRBV2 and TRBJ1-2; 9 bases are a match to TRBD1. Germline V gene sequence: CDR1 SNHLY, CDR2 FYNNEI. The junction had 6 bases not matched to a gene; V was cut back by 6 bases and J by 4 bases. The CDR3 has 14 residues.

This clone appeared a single time. V is TRBV28 and J is TRBJ1-2, with 9 bases aligning to TRBD1. V lost 5 bases to trimming and J lost 2 bases; unmatched junction nucleotides: 12. Germline V gives CDR1 MDHEN, CDR2 SYDVKM. This CDR3 has 17 amino acids. The CDR3 region is CASSPPGDRARNYGYTF. CDR3 nucleotides: TGTGCCAGCAGTCCACCCGGGGACAGGGCCCGGAACTATGGCTACACCTTC.

V gene TRBV28 combines with J gene TRBJ2-7; no reliable D call. CDR3 size: 15 residues. Germline V gives CDR1 MDHEN, CDR2 SYDVKM. The germline V and J ends were trimmed by 2 bases and 0 bases, with 11 bases remaining between them. The CDR3: CASSLGLTSSYEQYF. The CDR3 nucleotides are TGTGCCAGCAGTTTAGGGCTGACAAGCTCCTACGAGCAGTACTTC.

The J gene is TRBJ2-1, the V gene TRBV12-5; D call uncertain. This CDR3 contains 13 residues. Trimming took off 1 base at V and 12 bases at J, with 13 bases between the two ends. In germline, CDR1 is LGHNT, CDR2 FRNRAP. This chain's CDR3 is CASGLDPTLGQFF. DNA for the CDR3: TGTGCTAGTGGTTTGGACCCAACGCTCGGGCAGTTCTTC.

This sequence joins TRBV2 and TRBJ2-5; tentative D call: TRBD1 (7 bases). The CDR3 is 15 amino acids. V lost 6 bases and J lost 4, with 18 bases in between. Germline CDR1 and CDR2: SNHLY and FYNNEI. CDR3 in amino acids: CASSRARQGGETQYF. As DNA, the CDR3 is TGTGCCAGCAGCCGAGCCCGACAGGGAGGAGAGACCCAGTACTTC.